The 29 T cell receptor beta chains in this list originate from one sample, sequenced in a study of glioma-infiltrating T cells. The iRepertoire nested amplicon-rescue multiplex PCR amplified TCR alpha and beta CDR3s from RNA. MiXCR, run by TCRdb on the multiplex PCR reads, gives a single entry per CDR3 protein. Of 85,000 to 110,000 distinct CDR3 sequences in the sample, 29% were seen once. What was sequenced was glioma tissue, nonneoplastic brain tissue, or PBMCs (not recorded which). The source is a human donor with low-grade glioma or glioblastoma, undergoing nonglioma brain surgery, or in good health (not recorded which).

This clonotype was observed a handful of times. The V gene is TRBV5-1, the J gene TRBJ2-1, with 7 bases identical to TRBD1. V shed 1 base and J 6 bases; nucleotides not matched to a gene: 13. This CDR3 comprises 17 residues. CDR1 and CDR2 (germline): SGHRS, YFSETQ. Here the CDR3 DNA reads TGCGCCAGCAGCTTGCAGGGGGTCTACTCTACTAGCAATGAGCAGTTCTTC. Its protein is CASSLQGVYSTSNEQFF.

As to this clonotype: Given a much more abundant clone one base away, this may be a read error. The genes are TRBV2 and TRBJ1-1; no definite D call. CDR1 is SNHLY, CDR2 FYNNEI, per germline. CDR3 size: 11 residues. The CDR3 nucleotides read TGTGCCAGCACCAAGAACACTGTAGCTTTCTTT. This sequence encodes CASTKNTVAFF.

This clonotype was seen a handful of times. The chain is built from TRBV11-1 and TRBJ2-3; tentative D call: TRBD2 (6 bases). Germline CDR1 reads SGHAT; CDR2 reads FQDESV (reference sequence). V was pared by 4 bases and J by 6 bases, with 17 bases between. The CDR3 runs 15 residues. CDR3 in amino acids: CASSSSGLGGDTQYF. Written as DNA, the CDR3 is TGTGCCAGCAGCTCATCGGGACTCGGTGGCGATACGCAGTATTTT.

This rearrangement joins TRBV29-1 to TRBJ1-4; D gene unclear. Trimming removed 7 bases from V and 0 bases from J, with 12 bases in between. Germline values: CDR1 SQVTM, CDR2 ANQGSEA. There are 14 residues in the CDR3. The CDR3 coding sequence is TGCAGCGCCCACCTCGGGACAACTAATGAAAAACTGTTTTTT. Encoded protein: CSAHLGTTNEKLFF.

V gene TRBV2 combines with J gene TRBJ2-3; D is possibly TRBD2 (5 bases). V was trimmed by 4 bases and J by 3 bases, leaving 11 bases between them. CDR1 and CDR2 from the germline V gene are SNHLY and FYNNEI. The CDR3 contains 14 residues. CDR3 sequence: CASSVTIGTDTQYF. In nucleotides, the CDR3 is TGTGCCAGCAGTGTGACTATCGGAACAGATACGCAGTATTTT.

Notes on this clonotype: Just one base apart from a much larger clone, this may be a read error. The chain has TRBV10-3 and TRBJ2-3; D possibly matches TRBD1 or TRBD2 (5 bases each). This CDR3 is built from 19 residues. Looked up from germline, CDR1 is ENHRY and CDR2 is SYGVKD. Deletions cut 4 bases from V and 0 bases from J, with 23 bases between. CDR3 sequence reads: CAISAAGTEILFSTDTQYF. CDR3 bases: TGTGCCATCAGTGCTGCAGGGACCGAGATCCTCTTTAGCACAGATACGCAGTATTTT.

This clonotype was detected ten times or more. The chain recombines TRBV3-1 with TRBJ1-2; 7 bases match TRBD1. This CDR3 has 14 amino acids. Germline V gene lookup returns CDR1 LGHDT and CDR2 YNNKEL (reference sequence). With 0 bases clipped from V and 3 bases from J, the junction kept 1 base outside the gene matches. CDR3 coding DNA: TGTGCCAGCAGCCAAGAGGGACAGTACTATGGCTACACCTTC. It is translated as CASSQEGQYYGYTF.

The chain is built from TRBV7-2 and TRBJ2-7, with 8 bases matching TRBD2. V lost 8 bases, J lost 3 bases, and 12 bases stayed unmatched. The CDR3 runs 15 residues. CDR1 is SGHTA and CDR2 is FQGNSA in the germline V gene. The CDR3 nucleotides read TGTGCCAGCTTGATGAAACCGGGACTAGGCTACGAGCAGTACTTC. It encodes CASLMKPGLGYEQYF.

This clonotype occurred a few times. Given a much more abundant clone one base away, this may be a read error. The genes are TRBV15 and TRBJ2-1; tentatively, D is TRBD1 (6 bases). This CDR3 region has 12 residues. The V end lost 6 bases, the J end lost 12 bases, and 15 bases lay between the germline ends. CDR1 is LNHNV and CDR2 is YYDKDF in the germline V gene (reference sequence). The DNA of the CDR3 is TGTGCCACCAGTACAGCAGGGGATGGGCAGTTCTTC. Amino acid sequence: CATSTAGDGQFF.

This clonotype was seen at least ten times. This chain uses TRBV2 with TRBJ2-7; D is possibly TRBD1 (6 bases). Trimming cost V 6 bases and J 5 bases, with 11 bases left between them. The CDR3 totals 12 residues. Germline loops: CDR1 SNHLY, CDR2 FYNNEI. As DNA, the CDR3 is TGTGCCAGCAGCGGAGCAGGGGACGAGCAGTACTTC. It encodes CASSGAGDEQYF. The full variable domain, its missing parts supplied by reference TRBV2 and TRBJ2-7, is EPEVTQTPSHQVTQMGQEVILRCVPISNHLYFYWYRQILGQKVEFLVSFYNNEISEKSEIFDDQFSVERPDGSNFTLKIRSTKLEDSAMYFCASSGAGDEQYFGPGTRLTVT.

A few counts support this clonotype. The gene calls are TRBV7-2 and TRBJ2-7; maybe TRBD2 (7 bases). The V and J ends lost 7 bases and 2 bases respectively, with 24 bases between them. CDR3 length: 17 amino acids. Germline CDR1 is SGHTA and CDR2 is FQGNSA. The CDR3, as DNA: TGTGCCAGCATCCCCGAAGGGGGGGGCCTAATAGCCTACGAGCAGTACTTC. Protein product: CASIPEGGGLIAYEQYF.

Only a few counts were recorded for this clonotype. An end of the junction does not agree with germline; a read error may underlie this. The chain joins TRBV11-3 to TRBJ2-3; 9 positions match TRBD1. This CDR3 contains 14 residues. Germline V gene sequence: CDR1 SGHNT, CDR2 YENEEA. CDR3 amino acids: CAGSRQGETDTQYF. The CDR3 region has the DNA TGTGCCGGCAGCCGACAGGGGGAAACAGATACGCAGTATTTT.

This clonotype occurred a few times. This rearrangement joins TRBV20-1 to TRBJ2-7; a possible D gene is TRBD2 (5 bases). CDR1 is DFQATT, CDR2 SNEGSKA, per germline (reference sequence). The CDR3 sequence is 18 residues long. V was trimmed by 0 bases and J by 1 base, leaving 22 bases between them. The CDR3 region is CSARDFNYRQTGSYEQYF. CDR3 nucleotides: TGCAGTGCTAGAGACTTCAACTACAGACAAACGGGATCCTACGAGCAGTACTTC.

About this clonotype itself: Given a much more abundant clone one base away, this may be a read error. The rearrangement uses TRBV6-2 or TRBV6-3 and TRBJ2-7, with TRBD1 matching over 8 bases. The germline CDR1 and CDR2 sequences are MNHEY and SVGEGT. CDR3 length: 15 residues. With 3 bases clipped from V and 3 bases from J, the junction kept 7 bases outside the gene matches. The CDR3 loop reads CASSYGGTGGYEQYF. The CDR3 DNA sequence: TGTGCCAGCAGTTATGGGGGGACAGGAGGCTACGAGCAGTACTTC.

This clonotype was detected ten times or more. The V and J genes are TRBV27 and TRBJ2-7, with D uncertain. Trimming pared 3 bases from V and 2 bases from J, leaving 8 bases between. Germline V lookup: CDR1 MNHEY, CDR2 SMNVEV (reference sequence). The CDR3 loop spans 13 amino acids. The CDR3 DNA sequence: TGTGCCAGCAGTTTGAAGGGTACCTACGAGCAGTACTTC. Its protein product is CASSLKGTYEQYF.

This clonotype was counted at least ten times. This rearrangement joins TRBV20-1 to TRBJ1-4, with D perhaps TRBD1 (5 bases). Trimming pared 4 bases from V and 8 bases from J, leaving 17 bases between. The CDR3 consists of 14 residues. CDR1 and CDR2 (germline): DFQATT, SNEGSKA (reference sequence). CDR3 amino acids: CSANIPGFEEKLFF. In DNA, the CDR3 is TGCAGTGCTAATATCCCAGGGTTCGAGGAAAAACTGTTTTTT.

This clonotype was counted ten times or more. The genes are TRBV12-3 or TRBV12-4 and TRBJ2-3; D remains unclear. V lost 4 bases, J lost 6 bases, and 11 bases lay in between. The CDR3 spans 13 residues. DNA for the CDR3: TGTGCCAGCAGTTCTACGTCTGTGGATACGCAGTATTTT. It specifies CASSSTSVDTQYF.

V is TRBV12-3 or TRBV12-4 and J is TRBJ1-1; TRBD1 matches 9 bases. CDR3 length: 13 amino acids. With V trimmed by 8 bases and J by 7 bases, 8 bases remained unmatched. CDR3 residues: CASDPTGGFEAFF. The DNA of the CDR3 is TGTGCCAGCGACCCCACAGGGGGCTTTGAAGCTTTCTTT.

This clonotype came up a few times. V usage is TRBV29-1 and J usage is TRBJ1-3, with 8 bases fitting TRBD1. Unmatched junction bases numbered 8, after V lost 6 bases and J lost 4 bases. The germline V gene encodes CDR1 SQVTM and CDR2 ANQGSEA. The CDR3 sequence is 14 residues long. Written as DNA, the CDR3 is TGCAGCGTCGACAGGGGATTGAGAGGAAACACCATATATTTT. Translation gives CSVDRGLRGNTIYF.

As for this clonotype: This may be a read error, as it is one base from a much larger clone. V is TRBV20-1 and J is TRBJ1-3; no definite D call. The CDR3 has 14 amino acids. CDR1 is DFQATT and CDR2 is SNEGSKA in the germline V gene (reference sequence). V lost 0 bases and J lost 4, with 10 bases in between. The CDR3 is CSAREMQLGNTIYF. CDR3 sequence (DNA): TGCAGTGCTAGAGAAATGCAGCTCGGAAACACCATATATTTT.

The genes are TRBV6-5 and TRBJ2-3, with a tentative D call TRBD1 (6 bases). The germline V gene has CDR1 MNHEY and CDR2 SVGAGI. CDR3 length: 12 residues. Trimming pared 7 bases from V and 6 bases from J, leaving 11 bases between. This CDR3 is CASNTGSDTQYF. The CDR3 DNA is TGTGCCAGCAACACAGGGTCGGATACGCAGTATTTT.

As for this clonotype: This may come from a read error, since a much larger clone is one base off. The gene calls are TRBV7-3 and TRBJ1-1; D is ambiguous. Trimming removed 1 base from V and 4 bases from J, with 10 bases in between. The CDR3 is 14 residues long. Germline assignment: CDR1 SGHTA and CDR2 FQGTGA. As DNA, the CDR3 is TGTGCCAGCAGCTTAAGCAACCAGAGCACTGAAGCTTTCTTT. The encoded protein is CASSLSNQSTEAFF.

V and J are TRBV19 and TRBJ2-5, with 7 positions matching TRBD2. The CDR3 has 13 amino acids. Per the germline V gene, CDR1 is LNHDA and CDR2 is SQIVND (reference sequence). V lost 8 bases, J lost 5 bases, and 8 bases stayed unmatched. The CDR3 coding sequence is TGTGCCAGTCAACGCCCCGGGAGGGAGACCCAGTACTTC. Translated, it gives CASQRPGRETQYF. Full variable domain (outside the CDR3, taken from reference TRBV19 and TRBJ2-5): DGGITQSPKYLFRKEGQNVTLSCEQNLNHDAMYWYRQDPGQGLRLIYYSQIVNDFQKGDIAEGYSVSREKKESFPLTVTSAQKNPTAFYLCASQRPGRETQYFGPGTRLLVL.

V and J are TRBV2 and TRBJ2-1; 14 bases agree with TRBD2. The germline V gene has CDR1 SNHLY and CDR2 FYNNEI. V was clipped by 5 bases and J by 9 bases; unmatched bases: 6. This CDR3 comprises 15 residues. The CDR3 sequence: CASSYSTSGGAEQFF. CDR3 DNA: TGTGCCAGCAGTTATTCGACTAGCGGGGGGGCTGAGCAGTTCTTC. Filled out from reference TRBV2 and TRBJ2-1, the complete variable domain reads EPEVTQTPSHQVTQMGQEVILRCVPISNHLYFYWYRQILGQKVEFLVSFYNNEISEKSEIFDDQFSVERPDGSNFTLKIRSTKLEDSAMYFCASSYSTSGGAEQFFGPGTRLTVL.

This clonotype occurred many times. The gene calls are TRBV4-2 and TRBJ2-3; D possibly corresponds to TRBD2 (7 bases). V lost 5 bases to trimming and J lost 5 bases, with 11 bases between them. The CDR3 contains 13 residues. Per germline, CDR1 LGHNA and CDR2 YNFKEQ. The CDR3 region has the DNA TGTGCCAGCAGCAGGGGGGGACGAGATACGCAGTATTTT. Translation: CASSRGGRDTQYF.

In this sample, this clonotype turned up a few times. Being one base from a much bigger clone, this may be a read error. The V gene is TRBV6-1, the J gene TRBJ1-1; TRBD1 matches 8 bases. The ends lost 5 bases at V and 11 bases at J; junction bases unmatched: 7. Germline V gene lookup returns CDR1 MNHNS and CDR2 SASEGT. The CDR3 totals 12 residues. The CDR3 DNA sequence: TGTGCCAGCAGTCCGGGACAGGTCCAGGCTTTCTTT. As protein: CASSPGQVQAFF.

Comment on this clonotype: A much more abundant neighbour one base away suggests this may be a read error. The chain joins TRBV7-2 to TRBJ2-3; 8 bases line up with TRBD2. V shed 3 bases and J 5 bases; nucleotides not matched to a gene: 7. The germline CDR1 and CDR2 sequences are SGHTA and FQGNSA. This CDR3 comprises 15 residues. This chain's CDR3 is CASSFTPGGGDTQYF. The CDR3 nucleotides are TGTGCCAGCAGCTTCACTCCGGGGGGGGGAGATACGCAGTATTTT. Full variable domain (remainder filled in from reference TRBV7-2 and TRBJ2-3): GAGVSQSPSNKVTEKGKDVELRCDPISGHTALYWYRQSLGQGLEFLIYFQGNSAPDKSGLPSDRFSAERTGGSVSTLTIQRTQQEDSAVYLCASSFTPGGGDTQYFGPGTRLTVL.

This clonotype was counted ten times or more. The gene calls are TRBV20-1 and TRBJ2-5; D is unclear. The CDR3 is 11 residues long. The germline CDR1 and CDR2 sequences are DFQATT and SNEGSKA (reference sequence). V lost 6 bases and J lost 4, with 9 bases in between. The CDR3 spells CSATMSETQYF. CDR3 nucleotides: TGCAGTGCCACTATGTCAGAGACCCAGTACTTC.

Concerning this clonotype: This may be a read error: a much more frequent sequence differs by one nucleotide. The chain couples TRBV20-1 to TRBJ2-7; no firm D call. Trimming removed 6 bases at V and 3 bases at J, with 18 bases between. The CDR3 runs to 14 residues. Germline CDR1 and CDR2: DFQATT and SNEGSKA (reference sequence). CDR3 protein: CSAPVVGGHYEQYF. The CDR3 nucleotides read TGCAGTGCCCCTGTGGTAGGCGGCCACTACGAGCAGTACTTC.